This entry is about one TCR beta chain. This entry comes from a study of molecular identifiers for immune sequencing clone quantification. TCRdb called the PCR reads again in MiXCR, with one record for every CDR3 protein. This table has over 550,000 distinct CDR3 sequences, over 25% appearing once. The V and J ends lost 4 bases and 4 bases, in that order; junction bases with no gene match: 6. This CDR3 is built from 14 residues. In germline, CDR1 is LNHNV, CDR2 YYDKDF (reference sequence). J is TRBJ2-5 and V is TRBV15; 7 bases map to TRBD1. This sequence originates from a human donor in good health. Some libraries in this study had Jurkat cell RNA spiked in. Material: naive CD8+ T cells from blood, with Jurkat cell RNA spiked in. The subset here: FACS-sorted CD8+CD4-CCR7+CD45RA+ naive T cells. DNA of the CDR3: TGTGCCACCAGCACCGACAGGGATCTAGAGACCCAGTACTTC. Translating gives CATSTDRDLETQYF.